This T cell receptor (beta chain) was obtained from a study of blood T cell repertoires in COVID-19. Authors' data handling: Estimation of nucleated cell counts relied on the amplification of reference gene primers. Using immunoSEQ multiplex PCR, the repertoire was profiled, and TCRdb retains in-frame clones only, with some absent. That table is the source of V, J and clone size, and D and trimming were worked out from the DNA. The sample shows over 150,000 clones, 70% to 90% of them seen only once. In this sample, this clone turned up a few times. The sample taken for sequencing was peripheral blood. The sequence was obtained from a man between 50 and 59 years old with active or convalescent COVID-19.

This CDR3 reads CASSGFSDTEAFF. The CDR3 region has the DNA TGCGCCAGCAGTGGCTTCAGTGATACTGAAGCTTTCTTT. V gene TRBV10-1 combines with J gene TRBJ1-1; D remains ambiguous. The CDR3 totals 13 residues. Germline loops: CDR1 WNHNN, CDR2 SYGVQD (reference sequence). V lost 4 bases and J 5 bases, leaving 11 bases between the germline ends.